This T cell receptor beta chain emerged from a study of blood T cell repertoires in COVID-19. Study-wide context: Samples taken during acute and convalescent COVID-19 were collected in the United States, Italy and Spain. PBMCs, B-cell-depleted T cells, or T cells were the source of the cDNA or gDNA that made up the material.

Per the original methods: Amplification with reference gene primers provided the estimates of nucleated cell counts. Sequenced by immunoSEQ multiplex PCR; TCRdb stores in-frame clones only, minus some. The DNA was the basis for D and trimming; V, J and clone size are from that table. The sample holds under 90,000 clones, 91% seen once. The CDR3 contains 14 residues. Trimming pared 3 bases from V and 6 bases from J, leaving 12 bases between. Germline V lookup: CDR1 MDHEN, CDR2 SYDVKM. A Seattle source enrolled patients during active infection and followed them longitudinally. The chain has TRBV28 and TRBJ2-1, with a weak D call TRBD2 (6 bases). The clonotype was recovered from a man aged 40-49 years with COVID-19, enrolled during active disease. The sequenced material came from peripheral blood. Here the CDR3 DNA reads TGTGCCAGCAGTTTCGGGACGGGACTCAATGAGCAGTTCTTC. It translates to CASSFGTGLNEQFF.